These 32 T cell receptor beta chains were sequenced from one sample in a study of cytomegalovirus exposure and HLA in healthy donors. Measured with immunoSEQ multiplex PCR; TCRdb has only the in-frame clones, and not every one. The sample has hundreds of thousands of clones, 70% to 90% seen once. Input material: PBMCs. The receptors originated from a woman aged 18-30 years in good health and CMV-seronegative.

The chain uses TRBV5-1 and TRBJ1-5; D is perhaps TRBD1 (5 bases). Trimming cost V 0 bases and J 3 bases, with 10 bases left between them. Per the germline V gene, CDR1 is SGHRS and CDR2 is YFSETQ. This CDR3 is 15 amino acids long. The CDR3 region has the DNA TGCGCCAGCAGCTTGGATGGCAGGGACAATCAGCCCCAGCATTTT. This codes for CASSLDGRDNQPQHF.

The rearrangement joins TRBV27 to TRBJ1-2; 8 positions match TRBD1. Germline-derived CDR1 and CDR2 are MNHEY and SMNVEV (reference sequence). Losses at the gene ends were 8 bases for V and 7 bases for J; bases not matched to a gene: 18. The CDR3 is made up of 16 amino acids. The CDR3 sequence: CASAKGSGRGPAGYTF. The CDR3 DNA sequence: TGTGCCAGCGCGAAAGGGAGCGGCAGGGGGCCGGCTGGCTACACCTTC.

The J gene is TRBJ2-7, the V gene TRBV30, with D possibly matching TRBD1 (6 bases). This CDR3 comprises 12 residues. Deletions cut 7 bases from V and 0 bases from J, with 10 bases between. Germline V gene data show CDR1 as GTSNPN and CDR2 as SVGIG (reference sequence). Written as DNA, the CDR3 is TGTGCCTTAGGGGGTATCTCCTACGAGCAGTACTTC. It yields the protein CALGGISYEQYF.

CDR3 bases: TGTGCCATCAGTGAGTCAGGGGTAACTGAAGCTTTCTTT. Translated: CAISESGVTEAFF. The V and J genes are TRBV10-3 and TRBJ1-1; perhaps TRBD1 as D (5 bases). CDR3 length equals 13 residues. Germline V gene sequence: CDR1 ENHRY, CDR2 SYGVKD. V lost 0 bases to trimming and J lost 5 bases, with 7 bases between them.

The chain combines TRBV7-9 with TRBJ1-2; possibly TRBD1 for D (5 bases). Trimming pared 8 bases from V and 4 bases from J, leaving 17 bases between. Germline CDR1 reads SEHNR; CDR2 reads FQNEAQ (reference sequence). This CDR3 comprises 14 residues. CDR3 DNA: TGTGCCAGCGCCTTGGGGGGAGAGGCCTATGGCTACACCTTC. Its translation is CASALGGEAYGYTF.

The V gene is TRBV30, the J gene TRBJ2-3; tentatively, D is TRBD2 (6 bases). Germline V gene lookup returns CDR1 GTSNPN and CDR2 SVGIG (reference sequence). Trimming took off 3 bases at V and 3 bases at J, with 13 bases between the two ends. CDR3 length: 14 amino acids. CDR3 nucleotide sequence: TGTGCCTGGAGCCGGGACTCTGGGACAGATACGCAGTATTTT. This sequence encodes CAWSRDSGTDTQYF.

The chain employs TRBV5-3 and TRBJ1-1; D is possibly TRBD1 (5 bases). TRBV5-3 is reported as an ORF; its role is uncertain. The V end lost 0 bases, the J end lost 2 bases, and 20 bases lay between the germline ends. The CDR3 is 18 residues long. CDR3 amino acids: CARSLVEDCPQANTEAFF. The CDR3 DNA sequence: TGTGCCAGAAGCTTGGTTGAGGATTGCCCACAGGCCAACACTGAAGCTTTCTTT.

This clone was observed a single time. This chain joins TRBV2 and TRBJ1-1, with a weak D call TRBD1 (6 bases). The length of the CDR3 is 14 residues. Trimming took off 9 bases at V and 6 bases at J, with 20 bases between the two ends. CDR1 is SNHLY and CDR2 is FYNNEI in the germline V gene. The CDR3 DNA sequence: TGTGCCAGGCCGGAGACAGGTGGTAACGCTGAAGCTTTCTTT. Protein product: CARPETGGNAEAFF.

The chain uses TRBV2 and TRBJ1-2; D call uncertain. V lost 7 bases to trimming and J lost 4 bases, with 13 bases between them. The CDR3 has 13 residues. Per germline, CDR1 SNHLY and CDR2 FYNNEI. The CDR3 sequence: CASNPSQVYGYTF. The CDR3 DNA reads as TGTGCCAGCAATCCCTCCCAGGTCTATGGCTACACCTTC.

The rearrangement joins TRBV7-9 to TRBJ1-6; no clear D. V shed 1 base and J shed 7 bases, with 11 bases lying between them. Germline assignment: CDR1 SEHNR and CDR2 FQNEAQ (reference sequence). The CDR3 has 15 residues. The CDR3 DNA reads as TGTGCCAGCAGCTTAGGTGCAGTTGAAAATTCACCCCTCCACTTT. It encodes CASSLGAVENSPLHF.

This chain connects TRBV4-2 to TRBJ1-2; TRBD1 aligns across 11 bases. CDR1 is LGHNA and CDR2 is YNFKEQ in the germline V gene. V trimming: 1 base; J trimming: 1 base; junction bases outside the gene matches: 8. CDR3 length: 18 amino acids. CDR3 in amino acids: CASSQAGQGGIRNYGYTF. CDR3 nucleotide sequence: TGTGCCAGCAGCCAAGCGGGACAGGGGGGGATACGTAACTATGGCTACACCTTC.

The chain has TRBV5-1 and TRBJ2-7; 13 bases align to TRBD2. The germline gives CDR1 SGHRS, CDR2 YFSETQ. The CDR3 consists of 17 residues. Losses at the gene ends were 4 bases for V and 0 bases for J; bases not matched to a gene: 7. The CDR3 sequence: CASSEGLAGQASYEQYF. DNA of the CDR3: TGCGCCAGCAGCGAGGGACTAGCGGGACAGGCCTCCTACGAGCAGTACTTC.

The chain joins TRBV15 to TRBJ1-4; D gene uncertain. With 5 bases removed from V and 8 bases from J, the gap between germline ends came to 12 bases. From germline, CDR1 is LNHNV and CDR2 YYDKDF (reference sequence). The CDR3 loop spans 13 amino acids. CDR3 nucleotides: TGTGCCACCAGCGAGAGATTGGAGGAAAAACTGTTTTTT. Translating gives CATSERLEEKLFF. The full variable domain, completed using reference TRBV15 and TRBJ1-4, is DAMVIQNPRYQVTQFGKPVTLSCSQTLNHNVMYWYQQKSSQAPKLLFHYYDKDFNNEADTPDNFQSRRPNTSFCFLDIRSPGLGDTAMYLCATSERLEEKLFFGSGTQLSVL.

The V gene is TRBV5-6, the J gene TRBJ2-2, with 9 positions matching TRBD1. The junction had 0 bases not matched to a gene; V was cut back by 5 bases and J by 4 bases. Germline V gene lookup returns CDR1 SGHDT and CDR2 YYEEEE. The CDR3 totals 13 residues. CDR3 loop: CASRTGGTGELFF. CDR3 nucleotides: TGTGCCAGCAGGACAGGGGGCACCGGGGAGCTGTTTTTT.

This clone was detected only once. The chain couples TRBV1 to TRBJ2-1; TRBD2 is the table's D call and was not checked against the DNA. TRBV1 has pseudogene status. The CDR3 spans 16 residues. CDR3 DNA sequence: TGCACCAGCAGCCAAACCGGGAGGGCCGGGTACAATGAGCAGTTCTTC. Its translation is CTSSQTGRAGYNEQFF.

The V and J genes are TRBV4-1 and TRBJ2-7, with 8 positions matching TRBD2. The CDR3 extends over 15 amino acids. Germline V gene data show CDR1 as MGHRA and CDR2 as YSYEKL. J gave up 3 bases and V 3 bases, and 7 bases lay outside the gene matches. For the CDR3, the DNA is TGCGCCAGCAGCCATCTAGCGGGCGTTAACTACGAGCAGTACTTC. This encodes CASSHLAGVNYEQYF.

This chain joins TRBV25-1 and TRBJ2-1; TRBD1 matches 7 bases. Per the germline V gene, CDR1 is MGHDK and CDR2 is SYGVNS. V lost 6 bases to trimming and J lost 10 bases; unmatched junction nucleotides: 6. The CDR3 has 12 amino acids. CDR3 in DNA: TGTGCCAGCAGACAGGGGTCCCGGGAGCAGTTCTTC. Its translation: CASRQGSREQFF. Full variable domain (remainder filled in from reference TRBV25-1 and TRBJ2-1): EADIYQTPRYLVIGTGKKITLECSQTMGHDKMYWYQQDPGMELHLIHYSYGVNSTEKGDLSSESTVSRIRTEHFPLTLESARPSHTSQYLCASRQGSREQFFGPGTRLTVL.

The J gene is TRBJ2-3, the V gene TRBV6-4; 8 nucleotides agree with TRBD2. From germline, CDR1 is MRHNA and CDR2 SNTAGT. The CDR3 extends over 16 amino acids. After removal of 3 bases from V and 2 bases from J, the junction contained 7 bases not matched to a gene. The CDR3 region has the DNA TGTGCCAGCAGTGAGGAAACTAGCGGCCACACAGATACGCAGTATTTT. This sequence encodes CASSEETSGHTDTQYF.

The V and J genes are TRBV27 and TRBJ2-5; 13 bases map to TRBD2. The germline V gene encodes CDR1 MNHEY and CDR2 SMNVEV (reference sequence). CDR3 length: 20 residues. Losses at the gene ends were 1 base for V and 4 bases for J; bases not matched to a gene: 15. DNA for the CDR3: TGTGCCAGCAGTTTATATCCCCCTGTAGGACTAGCGGGAGAAGGAGAGACCCAGTACTTC. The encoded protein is CASSLYPPVGLAGEGETQYF.

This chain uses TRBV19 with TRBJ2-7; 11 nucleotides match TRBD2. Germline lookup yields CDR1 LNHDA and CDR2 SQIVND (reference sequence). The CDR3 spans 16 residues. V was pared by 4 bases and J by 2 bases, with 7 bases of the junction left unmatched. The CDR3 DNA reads TGTGCCAGTAGTAGGAGGGGACTAGCGGCCCCCTACGAGCAGTACTTC. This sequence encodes CASSRRGLAAPYEQYF.

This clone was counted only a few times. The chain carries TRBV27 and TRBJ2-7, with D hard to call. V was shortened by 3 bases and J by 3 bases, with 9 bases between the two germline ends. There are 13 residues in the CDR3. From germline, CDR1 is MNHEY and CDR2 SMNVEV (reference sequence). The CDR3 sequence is CASSFDSNYEQYF. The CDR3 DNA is TGTGCCAGCAGTTTTGACTCCAACTACGAGCAGTACTTC.

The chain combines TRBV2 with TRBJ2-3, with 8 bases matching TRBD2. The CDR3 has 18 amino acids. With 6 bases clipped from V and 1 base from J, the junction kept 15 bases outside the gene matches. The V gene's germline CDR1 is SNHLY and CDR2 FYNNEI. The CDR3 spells CASSDPPDSGARTDTQYF. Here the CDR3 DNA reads TGTGCCAGCAGCGACCCCCCGGATAGCGGGGCCCGCACAGATACGCAGTATTTT.

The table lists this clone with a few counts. The CDR3 DNA sequence: TGCGCCAGCAGCTTAGCCCTGAACACTGAAGCTTTCTTT. This translates into CASSLALNTEAFF. J is TRBJ1-1 and V is TRBV5-1, with D unclear. V lost 2 bases and J 0 bases, leaving 5 bases between the germline ends. Germline V CDR1 and CDR2: SGHRS, YFSETQ. The CDR3 totals 13 residues.

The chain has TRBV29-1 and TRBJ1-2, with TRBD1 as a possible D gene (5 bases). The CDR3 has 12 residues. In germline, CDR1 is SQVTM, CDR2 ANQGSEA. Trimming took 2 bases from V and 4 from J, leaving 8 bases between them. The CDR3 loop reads CSVERTPYGYTF. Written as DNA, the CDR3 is TGCAGCGTTGAAAGGACACCCTATGGCTACACCTTC. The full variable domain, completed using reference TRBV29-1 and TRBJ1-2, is SAVISQKPSRDICQRGTSLTIQCQVDSQVTMMFWYRQQPGQSLTLIATANQGSEATYESGFVIDKFPISRPNLTFSTLTVSNMSPEDSSIYLCSVERTPYGYTFGSGTRLTVV.

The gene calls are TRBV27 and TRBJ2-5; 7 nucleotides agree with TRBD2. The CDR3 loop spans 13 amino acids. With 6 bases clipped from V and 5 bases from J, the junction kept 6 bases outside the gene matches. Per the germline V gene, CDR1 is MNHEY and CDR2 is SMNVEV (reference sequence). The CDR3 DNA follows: TGTGCCAGCAGCTGGGGGGGGGAGGAGACCCAGTACTTC. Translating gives CASSWGGEETQYF.

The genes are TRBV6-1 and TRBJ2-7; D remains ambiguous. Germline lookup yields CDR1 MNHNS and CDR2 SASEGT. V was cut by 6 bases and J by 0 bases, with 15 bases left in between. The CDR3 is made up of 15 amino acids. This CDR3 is CASSLPSLSSYEQYF. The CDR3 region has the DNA TGTGCCAGCAGCCTGCCATCGTTGAGCTCCTACGAGCAGTACTTC.

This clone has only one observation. In DNA form, the CDR3 reads TGTGCCAGCAGCATGGGACAGACCTACGAGCAGTACTTC. This gives the protein CASSMGQTYEQYF. The chain couples TRBV6-5 to TRBJ2-7; 7 bases are a match to TRBD1. This CDR3 contains 13 residues. Germline CDR1 MNHEY, CDR2 SVGAGI. With V trimmed by 6 bases and J by 2 bases, 4 bases remained unmatched.

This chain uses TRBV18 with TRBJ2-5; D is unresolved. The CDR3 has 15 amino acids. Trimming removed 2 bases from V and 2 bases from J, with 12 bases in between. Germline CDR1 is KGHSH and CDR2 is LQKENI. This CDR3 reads CASSPKRSYQETQYF. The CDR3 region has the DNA TGTGCCAGCTCACCAAAGAGAAGTTATCAAGAGACCCAGTACTTC.

CDR3 in DNA: TGCGCCAGCAGCTTGGTGTCCGGGTACTCGGGCACCGGGGAGCTGTTTTTT. Amino acid sequence: CASSLVSGYSGTGELFF. The chain recombines TRBV5-1 with TRBJ2-2; no firm D call. This CDR3 has 17 residues. Germline V lookup: CDR1 SGHRS, CDR2 YFSETQ. Trimming took 0 bases from V and 4 from J, leaving 16 bases between them.

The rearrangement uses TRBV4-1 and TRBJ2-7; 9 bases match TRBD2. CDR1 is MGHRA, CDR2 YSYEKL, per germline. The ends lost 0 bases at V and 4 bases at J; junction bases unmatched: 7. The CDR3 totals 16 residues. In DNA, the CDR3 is TGCGCCAGCAGCCAAGATTGGGGTAGCGGGGGATACGAGCAGTACTTC. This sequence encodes CASSQDWGSGGYEQYF.

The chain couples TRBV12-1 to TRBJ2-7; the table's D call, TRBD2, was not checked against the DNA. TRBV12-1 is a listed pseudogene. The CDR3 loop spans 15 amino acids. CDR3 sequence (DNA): TGTGCCAGCAGCTTTCTCCGGGAGGGCCCGGGGGAGCAGTACTTC. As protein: CASSFLREGPGEQYF.

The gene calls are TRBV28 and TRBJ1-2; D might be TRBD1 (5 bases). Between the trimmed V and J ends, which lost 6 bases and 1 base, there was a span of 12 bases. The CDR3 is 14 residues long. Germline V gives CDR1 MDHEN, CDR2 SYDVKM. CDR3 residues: CASRRQGDNYGYTF. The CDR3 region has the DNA TGTGCCAGCAGGAGGCAGGGCGATAACTATGGCTACACCTTC.